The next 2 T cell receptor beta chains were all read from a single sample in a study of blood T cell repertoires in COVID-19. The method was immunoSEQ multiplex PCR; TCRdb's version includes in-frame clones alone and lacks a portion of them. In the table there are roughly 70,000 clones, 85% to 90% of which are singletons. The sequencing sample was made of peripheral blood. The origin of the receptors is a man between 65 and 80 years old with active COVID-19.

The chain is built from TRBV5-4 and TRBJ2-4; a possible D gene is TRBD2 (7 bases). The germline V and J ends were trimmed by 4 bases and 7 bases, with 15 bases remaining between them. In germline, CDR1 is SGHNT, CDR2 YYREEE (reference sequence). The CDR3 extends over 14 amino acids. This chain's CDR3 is CASSLAEGGNIQYF. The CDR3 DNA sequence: TGTGCCAGCAGCCTAGCGGAGGGGGGGAACATTCAGTACTTC.

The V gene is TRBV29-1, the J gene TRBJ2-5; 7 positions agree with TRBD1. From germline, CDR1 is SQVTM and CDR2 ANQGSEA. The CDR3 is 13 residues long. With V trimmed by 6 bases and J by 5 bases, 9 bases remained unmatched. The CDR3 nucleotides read TGCAGCGTCACCCTGACAGGGCGGGAGACCCAGTACTTC. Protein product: CSVTLTGRETQYF.